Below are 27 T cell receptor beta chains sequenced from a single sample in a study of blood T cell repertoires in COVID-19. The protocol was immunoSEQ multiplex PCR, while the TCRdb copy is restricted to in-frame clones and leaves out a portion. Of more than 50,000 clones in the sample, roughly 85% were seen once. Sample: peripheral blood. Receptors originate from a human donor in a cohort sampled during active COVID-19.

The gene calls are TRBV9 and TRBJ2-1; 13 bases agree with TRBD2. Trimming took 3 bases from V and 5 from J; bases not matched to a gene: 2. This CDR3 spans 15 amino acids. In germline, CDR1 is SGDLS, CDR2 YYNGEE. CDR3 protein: CASSGLAGGNNEQFF. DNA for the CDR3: TGTGCCAGCAGCGGACTAGCGGGGGGCAACAATGAGCAGTTCTTC.

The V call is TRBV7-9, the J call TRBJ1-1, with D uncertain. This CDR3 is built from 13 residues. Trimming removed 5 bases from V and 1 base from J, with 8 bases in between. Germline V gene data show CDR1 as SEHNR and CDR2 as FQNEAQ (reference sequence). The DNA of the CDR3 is TGTGCCAGCAGCATCACAGAGAACACTGAAGCTTTCTTT. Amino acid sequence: CASSITENTEAFF.

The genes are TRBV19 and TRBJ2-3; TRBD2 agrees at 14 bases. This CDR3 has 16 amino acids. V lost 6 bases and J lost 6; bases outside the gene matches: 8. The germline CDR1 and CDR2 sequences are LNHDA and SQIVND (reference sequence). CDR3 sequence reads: CASSPGLAGVGDTQYF. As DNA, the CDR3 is TGTGCCAGTAGCCCGGGACTAGCGGGGGTTGGGGATACGCAGTATTTT.

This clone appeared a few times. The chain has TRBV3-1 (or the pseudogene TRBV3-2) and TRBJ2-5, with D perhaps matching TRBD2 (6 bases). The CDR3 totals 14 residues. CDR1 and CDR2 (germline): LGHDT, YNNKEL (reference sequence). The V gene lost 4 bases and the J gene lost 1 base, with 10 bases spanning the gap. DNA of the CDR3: TGTGCCAGCAGCCGCCTGGGGGGCCAAGAGACCCAGTACTTC. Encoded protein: CASSRLGGQETQYF.

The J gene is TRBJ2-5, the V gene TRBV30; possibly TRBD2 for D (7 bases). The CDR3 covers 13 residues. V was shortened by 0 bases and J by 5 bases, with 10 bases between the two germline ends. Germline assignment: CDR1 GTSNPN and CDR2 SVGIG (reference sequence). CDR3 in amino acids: CAWSVKGGETQYF. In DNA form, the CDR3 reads TGTGCCTGGAGTGTAAAGGGGGGGGAGACCCAGTACTTC. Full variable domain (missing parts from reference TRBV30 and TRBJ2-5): SQTIHQWPATLVQPVGSPLSLECTVEGTSNPNLYWYRQAAGRGLQLLFYSVGIGQISSEVPQNLSASRPQDRQFILSSKKLLLSDSGFYLCAWSVKGGETQYFGPGTRLLVL.

CDR3 coding DNA: TGTGCCAGCAGCTTAGGACGAGGTTTGAATTCACCCCTCCACTTT. It codes for CASSLGRGLNSPLHF. The V gene is TRBV11-2, the J gene TRBJ1-6; no clear D gene. Trimming removed 1 base from V and 7 bases from J, with 11 bases in between. In germline, CDR1 is SGHAT, CDR2 FQNNGV. The CDR3 consists of 15 residues.

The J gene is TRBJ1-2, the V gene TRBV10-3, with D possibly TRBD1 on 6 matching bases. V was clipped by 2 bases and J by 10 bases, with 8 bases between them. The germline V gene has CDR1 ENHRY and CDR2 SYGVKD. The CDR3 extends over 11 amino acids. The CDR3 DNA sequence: TGTGCCATCAGTGAGGACAGGTACTACACCTTC. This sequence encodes CAISEDRYYTF.

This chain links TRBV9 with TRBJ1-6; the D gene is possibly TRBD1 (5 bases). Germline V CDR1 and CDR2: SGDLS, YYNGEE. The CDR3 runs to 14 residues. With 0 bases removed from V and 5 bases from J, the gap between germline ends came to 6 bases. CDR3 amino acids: CASSVVQDNSPLHF. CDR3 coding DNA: TGTGCCAGCAGCGTAGTACAGGATAATTCACCCCTCCACTTT.

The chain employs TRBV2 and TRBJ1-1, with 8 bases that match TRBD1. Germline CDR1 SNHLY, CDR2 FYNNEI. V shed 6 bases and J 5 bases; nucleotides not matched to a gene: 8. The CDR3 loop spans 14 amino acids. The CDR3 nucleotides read TGTGCCAGCAGCCCAGGGACAGGCCGGACTGAAGCTTTCTTT. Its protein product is CASSPGTGRTEAFF.

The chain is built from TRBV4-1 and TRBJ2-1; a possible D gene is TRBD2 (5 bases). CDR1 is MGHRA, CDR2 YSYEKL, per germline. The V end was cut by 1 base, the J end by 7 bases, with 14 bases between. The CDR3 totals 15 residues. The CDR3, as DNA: TGCGCCAGCAGCCAAGCGGGGAGTAGCATTAATGAGCAGTTCTTC. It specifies CASSQAGSSINEQFF.

The CDR3 spells CATRPTGFGNTEAFF. DNA for the CDR3: TGTGCCACCAGACCGACAGGGTTCGGCAACACTGAAGCTTTCTTT. V and J are TRBV6-5 and TRBJ1-1, with TRBD1 matching over 7 bases. The V gene end was trimmed by 10 bases and the J gene end by 2 bases; junction bases not matched to a gene: 13. The CDR3 sequence is 15 residues long. Per germline, CDR1 MNHEY and CDR2 SVGAGI.

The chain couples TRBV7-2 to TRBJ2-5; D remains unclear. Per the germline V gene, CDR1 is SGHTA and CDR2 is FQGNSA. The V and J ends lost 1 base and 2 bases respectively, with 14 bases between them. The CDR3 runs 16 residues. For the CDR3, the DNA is TGTGCCAGCAGCTTAGTTGTCGCGGCGGAACAAGAGACCCAGTACTTC. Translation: CASSLVVAAEQETQYF.

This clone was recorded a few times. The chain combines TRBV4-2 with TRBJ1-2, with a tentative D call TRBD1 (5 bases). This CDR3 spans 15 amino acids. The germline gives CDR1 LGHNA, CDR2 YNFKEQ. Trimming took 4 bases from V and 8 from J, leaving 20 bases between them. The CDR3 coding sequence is TGTGCCAGCAGCCCTTTTCCCGGACAAGAACCCGGCTACACCTTC. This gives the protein CASSPFPGQEPGYTF.

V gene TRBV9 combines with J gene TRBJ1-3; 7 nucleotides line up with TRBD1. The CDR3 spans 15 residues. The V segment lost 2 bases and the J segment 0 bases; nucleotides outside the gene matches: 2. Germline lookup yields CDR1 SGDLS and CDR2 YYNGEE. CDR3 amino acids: CASSVGTVSGNTIYF. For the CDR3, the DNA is TGTGCCAGCAGCGTGGGGACAGTCTCTGGAAACACCATATATTTT.

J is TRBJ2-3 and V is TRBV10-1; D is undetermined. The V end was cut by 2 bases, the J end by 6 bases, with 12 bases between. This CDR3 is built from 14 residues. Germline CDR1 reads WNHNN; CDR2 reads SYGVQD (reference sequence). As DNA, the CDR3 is TGCGCCAGCAGTGAGAATTTAGCCTCCGATACGCAGTATTTT. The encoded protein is CASSENLASDTQYF.

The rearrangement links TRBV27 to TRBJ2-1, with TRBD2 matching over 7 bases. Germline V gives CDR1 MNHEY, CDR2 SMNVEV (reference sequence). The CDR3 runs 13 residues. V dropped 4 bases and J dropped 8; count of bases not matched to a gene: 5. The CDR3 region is CASSSGLVDEQFF. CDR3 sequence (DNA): TGTGCCAGCAGTTCAGGACTAGTCGATGAGCAGTTCTTC.

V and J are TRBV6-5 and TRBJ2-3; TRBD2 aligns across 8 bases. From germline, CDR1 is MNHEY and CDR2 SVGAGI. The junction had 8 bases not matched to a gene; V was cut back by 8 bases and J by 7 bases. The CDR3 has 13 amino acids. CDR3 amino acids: CASRREGLYTQYF. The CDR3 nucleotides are TGTGCCAGCCGACGGGAGGGGCTGTATACGCAGTATTTT.

The CDR3 sequence: CASSLAQGASQPQHF. The CDR3 region has the DNA TGTGCCAGCAGCTTGGCCCAGGGCGCGAGTCAGCCCCAGCATTTT. V is TRBV7-2 and J is TRBJ1-5, with a tentative D call TRBD1 (5 bases). With 3 bases removed from V and 6 bases from J, the gap between germline ends came to 15 bases. CDR3 length equals 15 residues. Per germline, CDR1 SGHTA and CDR2 FQGNSA.

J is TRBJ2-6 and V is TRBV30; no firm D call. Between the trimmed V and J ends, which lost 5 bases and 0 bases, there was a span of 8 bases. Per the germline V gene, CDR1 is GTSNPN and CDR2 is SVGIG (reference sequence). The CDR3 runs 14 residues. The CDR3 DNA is TGTGCCTGGGACTTTAGCTCTGGGGCCAACGTCCTGACTTTC. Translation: CAWDFSSGANVLTF. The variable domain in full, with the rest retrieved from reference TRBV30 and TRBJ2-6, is SQTIHQWPATLVQPVGSPLSLECTVEGTSNPNLYWYRQAAGRGLQLLFYSVGIGQISSEVPQNLSASRPQDRQFILSSKKLLLSDSGFYLCAWDFSSGANVLTFGAGSRLTVL.

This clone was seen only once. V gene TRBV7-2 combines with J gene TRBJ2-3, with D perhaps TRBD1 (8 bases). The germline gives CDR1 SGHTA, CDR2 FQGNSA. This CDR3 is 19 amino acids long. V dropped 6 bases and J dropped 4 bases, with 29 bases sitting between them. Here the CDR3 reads CASSYPQGAGAGRADTQYF. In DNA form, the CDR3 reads TGTGCCAGCAGTTACCCCCAGGGGGCGGGGGCCGGAAGGGCAGATACGCAGTATTTT.

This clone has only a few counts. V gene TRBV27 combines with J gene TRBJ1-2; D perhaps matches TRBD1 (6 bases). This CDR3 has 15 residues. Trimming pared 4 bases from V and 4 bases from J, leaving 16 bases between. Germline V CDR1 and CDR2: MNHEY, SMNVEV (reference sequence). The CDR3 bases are TGTGCCAGCAGTTCTTCACAGGGAATGGGCTATGGCTACACCTTC. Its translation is CASSSSQGMGYGYTF.

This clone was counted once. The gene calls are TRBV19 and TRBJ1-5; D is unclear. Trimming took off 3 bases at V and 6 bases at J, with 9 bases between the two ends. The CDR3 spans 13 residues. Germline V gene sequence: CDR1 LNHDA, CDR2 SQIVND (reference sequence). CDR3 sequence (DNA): TGTGCCAGTAGTATCGGGGTCGGTCAGCCCCAGCATTTT. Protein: CASSIGVGQPQHF.

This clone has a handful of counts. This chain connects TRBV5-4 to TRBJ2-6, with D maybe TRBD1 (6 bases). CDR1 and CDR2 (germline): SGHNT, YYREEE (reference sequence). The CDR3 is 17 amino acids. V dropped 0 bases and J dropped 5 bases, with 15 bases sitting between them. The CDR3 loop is CASSLVPRQVRANVLTF. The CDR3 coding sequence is TGTGCCAGCAGCTTGGTCCCTCGACAGGTCAGGGCCAACGTCCTGACTTTC. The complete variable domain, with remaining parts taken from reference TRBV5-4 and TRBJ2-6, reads ETGVTQSPTHLIKTRGQQVTLRCSSQSGHNTVSWYQQALGQGPQFIFQYYREEENGRGNFPPRFSGLQFPNYSSELNVNALELDDSALYLCASSLVPRQVRANVLTFGAGSRLTVL.

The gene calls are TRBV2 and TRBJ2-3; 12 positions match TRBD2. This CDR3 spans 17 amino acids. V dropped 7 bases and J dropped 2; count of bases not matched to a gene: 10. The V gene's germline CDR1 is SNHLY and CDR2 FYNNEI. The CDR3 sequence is CASIIPSGGAITDTQYF. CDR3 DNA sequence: TGTGCCAGCATCATTCCTAGCGGGGGGGCCATCACAGATACGCAGTATTTT. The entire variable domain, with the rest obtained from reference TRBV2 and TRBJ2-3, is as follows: EPEVTQTPSHQVTQMGQEVILRCVPISNHLYFYWYRQILGQKVEFLVSFYNNEISEKSEIFDDQFSVERPDGSNFTLKIRSTKLEDSAMYFCASIIPSGGAITDTQYFGPGTRLTVL.

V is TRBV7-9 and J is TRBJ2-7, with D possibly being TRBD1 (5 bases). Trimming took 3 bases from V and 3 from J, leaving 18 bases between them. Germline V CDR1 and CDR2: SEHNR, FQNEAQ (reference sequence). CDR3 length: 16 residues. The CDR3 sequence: CASSFPLWTNNYEQYF. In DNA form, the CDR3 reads TGTGCCAGCAGCTTCCCCCTTTGGACAAATAACTACGAGCAGTACTTC.

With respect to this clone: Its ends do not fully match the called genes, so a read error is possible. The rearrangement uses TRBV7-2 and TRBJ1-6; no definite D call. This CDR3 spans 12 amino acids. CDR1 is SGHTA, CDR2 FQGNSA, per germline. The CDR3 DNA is TGTGCCAGCAGCTCCAATAATTCACCCCTCCACTTT. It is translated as CASSSNNSPLHF. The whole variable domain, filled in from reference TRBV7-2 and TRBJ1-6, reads GAGVSQSPSNKVTEKGKDVELRCDPISGHTALYWYRQSLGQGLEFLIYFQGNSAPDKSGLPSDRFSAERTGGSVSTLTIQRTQQEDSAVYLCASSSNNSPLHFGNGTRLTVT.

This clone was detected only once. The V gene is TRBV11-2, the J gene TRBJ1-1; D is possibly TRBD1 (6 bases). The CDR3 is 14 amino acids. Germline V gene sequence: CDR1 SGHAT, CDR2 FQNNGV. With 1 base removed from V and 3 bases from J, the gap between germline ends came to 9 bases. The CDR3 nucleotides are TGTGCCAGCAGCTTAGCAGGGGTGGACACTGAAGCTTTCTTT. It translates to CASSLAGVDTEAFF.